This T cell receptor (beta chain) stems from a study of cytomegalovirus exposure and HLA in healthy donors. Of note for this clone: What it binds is not known.

Germline V CDR1 and CDR2: MNHEY, SMNVEV (reference sequence). V lost 6 bases to trimming and J lost 7 bases, with 18 bases between them. The length of the CDR3 is 15 residues. General study results and limits: Earlier analysis yielded a pattern in which most TCR beta V segments were productive about 90% or about 30% of the time.

In the PCR, 60 Vbeta and 13 Jbeta primers were used. The protocol was immunoSEQ multiplex PCR, while the TCRdb copy is restricted to in-frame clones and leaves out a portion. The sample contains about 55,000 clones, about 77% of which appear only once. The sequencing sample was made of PBMCs. The genes are TRBV27 and TRBJ1-4, with TRBD1 as a possible D gene (6 bases). The clonotype comes from a female donor in good health and CMV-seronegative. The CDR3 sequence is CASSLRQAGGEKLFF. In nucleotides, the CDR3 is TGTGCCAGCAGCCTCAGACAGGCAGGTGGTGAAAAACTGTTTTTT.